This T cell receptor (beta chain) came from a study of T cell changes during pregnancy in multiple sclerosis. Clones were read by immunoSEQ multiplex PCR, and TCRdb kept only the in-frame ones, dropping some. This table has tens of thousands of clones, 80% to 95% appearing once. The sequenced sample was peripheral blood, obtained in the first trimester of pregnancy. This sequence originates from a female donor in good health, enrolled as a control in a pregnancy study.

CDR3 loop: CASSLQGGEQYF. As DNA, the CDR3 is TGTGCCAGCAGTTTGCAGGGGGGAGAGCAGTACTTC. This chain joins TRBV27 and TRBJ2-7, with TRBD1 as a possible D gene (7 bases). The CDR3 extends over 12 amino acids. CDR1 is MNHEY and CDR2 is SMNVEV in the germline V gene (reference sequence). The V gene lost 3 bases and the J gene lost 7 bases, with 10 bases spanning the gap.